This TCR beta chain was sequenced during a study of blood T cells in healthy people across ages. CDR3 length equals 13 residues. Trimming cost V 7 bases and J 5 bases, with 17 bases left between them. From germline, CDR1 is SQVTM and CDR2 ANQGSEA. A second PCR, run for 7 to 11 cycles, used a sample-barcoded 5' primer plus a J-beta primer mix. TCRdb re-derived calls from the 5' RACE reads in MiXCR, one entry per CDR3 protein. In the table there are 600,000 to 850,000 distinct CDR3 sequences, approximately 25% of which are singletons. The sample was also linked to a second study, of T cells of mothers and their children.

The chain links TRBV29-1 to TRBJ2-5, with D maybe TRBD1 (5 bases). This sequence originates from a boy aged 5-17 years in good health. Material for sequencing was blood. Written as DNA, the CDR3 is TGCAGCGCAATAAACCCAGGGTCGGAGACCCAGTACTTC. Translated, it gives CSAINPGSETQYF.